This TCR beta chain was profiled in a study of blood T cell repertoires in COVID-19. Study details: Samples came from the United States, Italy and Spain, spanning acute and convalescent COVID-19.

V lost 7 bases and J lost 5, with 17 bases in between. This CDR3 has 14 residues. Germline CDR1 and CDR2: MDHEN and SYDVKM. The method was immunoSEQ multiplex PCR; TCRdb's version includes in-frame clones alone and lacks a portion of them. Among 120,000 or so clones listed, 75% to 90% were seen once. The chain links TRBV28 to TRBJ1-1; no firm D call. The sample consisted of peripheral blood. The origin of this receptor is a man between 65 and 85 years old with acute or convalescent COVID-19. CDR3 sequence reads: CASTSAGRRTEAFF. Here the CDR3 DNA reads TGTGCCAGCACCTCGGCCGGGCGGAGGACTGAAGCTTTCTTT. The full variable domain, with the rest looked up from reference TRBV28 and TRBJ1-1, is DVKVTQSSRYLVKRTGEKVFLECVQDMDHENMFWYRQDPGLGLRLIYFSYDVKMKEKGDIPEGYSVSREKKERFSLILESASTNQTSMYLCASTSAGRRTEAFFGQGTRLTVV.